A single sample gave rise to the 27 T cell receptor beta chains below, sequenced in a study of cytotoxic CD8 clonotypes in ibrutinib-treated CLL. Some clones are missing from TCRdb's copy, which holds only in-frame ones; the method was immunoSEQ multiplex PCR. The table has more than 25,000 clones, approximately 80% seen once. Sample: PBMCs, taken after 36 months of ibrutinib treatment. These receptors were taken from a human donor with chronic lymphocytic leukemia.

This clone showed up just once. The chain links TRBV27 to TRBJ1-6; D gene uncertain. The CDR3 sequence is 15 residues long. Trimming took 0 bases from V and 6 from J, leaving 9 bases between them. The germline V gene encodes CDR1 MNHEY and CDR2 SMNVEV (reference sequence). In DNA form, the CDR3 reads TGTGCCAGCAGTTTATCGAAGGGTTTTAATTCACCCCTCCACTTT. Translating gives CASSLSKGFNSPLHF.

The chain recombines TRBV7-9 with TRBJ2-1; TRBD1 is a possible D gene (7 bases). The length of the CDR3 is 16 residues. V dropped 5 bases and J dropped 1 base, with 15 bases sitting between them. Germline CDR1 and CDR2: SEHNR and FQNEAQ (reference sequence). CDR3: CASSPQGGPSYNEQFF. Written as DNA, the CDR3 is TGTGCCAGCAGCCCCCAGGGGGGCCCTTCCTACAATGAGCAGTTCTTC.

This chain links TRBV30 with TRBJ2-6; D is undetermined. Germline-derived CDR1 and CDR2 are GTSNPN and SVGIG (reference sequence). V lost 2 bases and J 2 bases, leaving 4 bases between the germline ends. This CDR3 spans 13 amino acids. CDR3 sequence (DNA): TGTGCCTGGAGTATAGCTGGGGCCAACGTCCTGACTTTC. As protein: CAWSIAGANVLTF. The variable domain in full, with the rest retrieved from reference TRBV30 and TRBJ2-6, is SQTIHQWPATLVQPVGSPLSLECTVEGTSNPNLYWYRQAAGRGLQLLFYSVGIGQISSEVPQNLSASRPQDRQFILSSKKLLLSDSGFYLCAWSIAGANVLTFGAGSRLTVL.

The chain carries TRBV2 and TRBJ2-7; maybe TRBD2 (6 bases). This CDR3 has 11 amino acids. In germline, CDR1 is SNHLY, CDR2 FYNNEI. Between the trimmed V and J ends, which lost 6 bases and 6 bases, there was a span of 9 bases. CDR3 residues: CASRVGGEQYF. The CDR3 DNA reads TGTGCCAGCAGGGTGGGGGGCGAGCAGTACTTC.

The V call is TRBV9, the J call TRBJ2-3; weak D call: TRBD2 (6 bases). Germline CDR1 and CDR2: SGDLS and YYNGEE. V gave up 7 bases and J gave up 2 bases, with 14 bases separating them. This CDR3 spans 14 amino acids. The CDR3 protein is CASGRRGDTDTQYF. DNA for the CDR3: TGTGCCAGCGGCAGGAGGGGCGACACAGATACGCAGTATTTT.

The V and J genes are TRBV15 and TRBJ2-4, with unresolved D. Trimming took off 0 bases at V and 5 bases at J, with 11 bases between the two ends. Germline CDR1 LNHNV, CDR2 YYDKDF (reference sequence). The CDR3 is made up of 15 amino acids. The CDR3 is CATSRDGDIENIQYF. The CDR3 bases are TGTGCCACCAGCAGAGATGGGGATATAGAAAACATTCAGTACTTC.

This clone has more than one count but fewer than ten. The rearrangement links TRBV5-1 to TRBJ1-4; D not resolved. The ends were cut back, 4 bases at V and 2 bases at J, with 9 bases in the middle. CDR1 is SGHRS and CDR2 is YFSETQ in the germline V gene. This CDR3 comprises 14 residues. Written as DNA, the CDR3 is TGCGCCAGCAGCGTCGGGCGGACTAATGAAAAACTGTTTTTT. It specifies CASSVGRTNEKLFF. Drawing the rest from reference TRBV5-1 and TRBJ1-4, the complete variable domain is KAGVTQTPRYLIKTRGQQVTLSCSPISGHRSVSWYQQTPGQGLQFLFEYFSETQRNKGNFPGRFSGRQFSNSRSEMNVSTLELGDSALYLCASSVGRTNEKLFFGSGTQLSVL.

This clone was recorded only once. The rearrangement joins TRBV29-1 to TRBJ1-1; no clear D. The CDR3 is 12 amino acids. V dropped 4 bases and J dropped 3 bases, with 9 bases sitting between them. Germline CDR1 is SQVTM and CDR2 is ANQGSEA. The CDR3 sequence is CSVAYVDTEAFF. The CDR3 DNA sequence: TGCAGCGTTGCGTACGTCGACACTGAAGCTTTCTTT.

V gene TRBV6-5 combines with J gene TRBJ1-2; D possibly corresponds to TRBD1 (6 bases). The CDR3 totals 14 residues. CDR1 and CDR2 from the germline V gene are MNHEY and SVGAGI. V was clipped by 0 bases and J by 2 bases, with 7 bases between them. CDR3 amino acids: CASSYSTGNYGYTF. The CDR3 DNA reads TGTGCCAGCAGTTACTCCACAGGGAACTATGGCTACACCTTC.

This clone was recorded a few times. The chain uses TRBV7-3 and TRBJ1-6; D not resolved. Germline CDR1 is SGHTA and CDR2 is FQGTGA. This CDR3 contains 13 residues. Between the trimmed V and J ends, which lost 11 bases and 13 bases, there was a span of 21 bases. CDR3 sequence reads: CACGPDLPLPLHF. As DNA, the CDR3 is TGTGCCTGCGGCCCCGATCTTCCTTTGCCCCTCCACTTT. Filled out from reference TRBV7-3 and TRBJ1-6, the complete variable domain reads GAGVSQTPSNKVTEKGKYVELRCDPISGHTALYWYRQSLGQGPEFLIYFQGTGAADDSGLPNDRFFAVRPEGSVSTLKIQRTERGDSAVYLCACGPDLPLPLHFGNGTRLTVT.

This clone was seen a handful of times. CDR3 amino acids: CASSLGGLAVETQYF. The CDR3 DNA follows: TGTGCCAGCAGCTTAGGGGGACTAGCCGTGGAGACCCAGTACTTC. The rearrangement uses TRBV7-2 and TRBJ2-5, with 9 positions matching TRBD2. Trimming took 1 base from V and 5 from J; bases not matched to a gene: 5. Germline CDR1 and CDR2: SGHTA and FQGNSA. This CDR3 has 15 amino acids. The whole variable domain, remainder taken from reference TRBV7-2 and TRBJ2-5, is GAGVSQSPSNKVTEKGKDVELRCDPISGHTALYWYRQSLGQGLEFLIYFQGNSAPDKSGLPSDRFSAERTGGSVSTLTIQRTQQEDSAVYLCASSLGGLAVETQYFGPGTRLLVL.

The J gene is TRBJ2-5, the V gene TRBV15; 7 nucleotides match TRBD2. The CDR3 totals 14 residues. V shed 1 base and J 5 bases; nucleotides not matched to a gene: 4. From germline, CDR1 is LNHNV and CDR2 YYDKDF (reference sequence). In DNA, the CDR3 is TGTGCCACCAGCAGAGTTCCCGGGGGGGAGACCCAGTACTTC. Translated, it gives CATSRVPGGETQYF.

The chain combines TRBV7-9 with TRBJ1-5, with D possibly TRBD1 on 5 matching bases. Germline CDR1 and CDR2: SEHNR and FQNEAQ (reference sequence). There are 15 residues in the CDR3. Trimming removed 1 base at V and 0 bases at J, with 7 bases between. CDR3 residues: CASSLGQNSNQPQHF. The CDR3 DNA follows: TGTGCCAGCAGCTTAGGACAGAATAGCAATCAGCCCCAGCATTTT.

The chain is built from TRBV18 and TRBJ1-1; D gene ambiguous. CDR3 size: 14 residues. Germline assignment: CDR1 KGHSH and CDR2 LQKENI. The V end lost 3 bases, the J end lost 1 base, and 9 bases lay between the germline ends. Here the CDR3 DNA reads TGTGCCAGCTCACCCTACCAGGAGAACACTGAAGCTTTCTTT. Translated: CASSPYQENTEAFF.

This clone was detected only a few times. CDR3 sequence reads: CASSLVARGSSYEQYF. The CDR3, as DNA: TGCGCCAGCAGCTTGGTGGCGAGGGGATCATCCTACGAGCAGTACTTC. This chain connects TRBV5-1 to TRBJ2-7; D is possibly TRBD1 or TRBD2 (5 bases each). V was clipped by 0 bases and J by 1 base, with 14 bases between them. The CDR3 extends over 16 amino acids. Germline CDR1 and CDR2: SGHRS and YFSETQ.

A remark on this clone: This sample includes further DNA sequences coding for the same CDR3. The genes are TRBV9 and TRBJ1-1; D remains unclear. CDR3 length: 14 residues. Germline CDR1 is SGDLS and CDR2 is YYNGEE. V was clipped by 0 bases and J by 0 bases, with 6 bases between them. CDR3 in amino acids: CASSVEPMNTEAFF. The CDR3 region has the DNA TGTGCCAGCAGCGTAGAACCCATGAACACTGAAGCTTTCTTT.

The CDR3 DNA is TGTGCCAGCAGTCAAGGGGGCCTCTATGGCTACACCTTC. Translating it yields CASSQGGLYGYTF. The genes are TRBV9 and TRBJ1-2; 7 positions agree with TRBD1. Germline V CDR1 and CDR2: SGDLS, YYNGEE. The CDR3 has 13 amino acids. With V trimmed by 5 bases and J by 4 bases, 5 bases remained unmatched. Full variable domain (remainder filled in from reference TRBV9 and TRBJ1-2): DSGVTQTPKHLITATGQRVTLRCSPRSGDLSVYWYQQSLDQGLQFLIQYYNGEERAKGNILERFSAQQFPDLHSELNLSSLELGDSALYFCASSQGGLYGYTFGSGTRLTVV.

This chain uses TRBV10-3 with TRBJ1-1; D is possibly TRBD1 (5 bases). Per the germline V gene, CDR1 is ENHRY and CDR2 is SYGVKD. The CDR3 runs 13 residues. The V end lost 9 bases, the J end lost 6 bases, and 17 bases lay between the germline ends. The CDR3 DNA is TGTGCCATTGCGTTCCAGGGTGGGGCTGAAGCTTTCTTT. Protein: CAIAFQGGAEAFF.

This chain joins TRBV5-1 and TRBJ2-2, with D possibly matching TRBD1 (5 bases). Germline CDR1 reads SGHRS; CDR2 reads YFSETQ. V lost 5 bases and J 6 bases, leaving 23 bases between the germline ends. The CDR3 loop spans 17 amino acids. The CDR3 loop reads CASSFVNLGHEAGELFF. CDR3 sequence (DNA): TGCGCCAGCAGTTTTGTGAACTTAGGACACGAGGCCGGGGAGCTGTTTTTT.

The CDR3 loop is CASRLTETSTDTQYF. CDR3 in DNA: TGTGCCAGCAGATTGACAGAGACTAGCACAGATACGCAGTATTTT. V gene TRBV6-1 combines with J gene TRBJ2-3, with D possibly matching TRBD1 (5 bases). V dropped 6 bases and J dropped 0 bases, with 13 bases sitting between them. Germline CDR1 MNHNS, CDR2 SASEGT. CDR3 length: 15 residues.

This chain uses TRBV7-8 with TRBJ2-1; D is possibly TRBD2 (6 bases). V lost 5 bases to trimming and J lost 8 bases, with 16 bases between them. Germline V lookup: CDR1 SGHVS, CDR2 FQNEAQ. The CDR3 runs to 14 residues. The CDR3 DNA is TGTGCCAGCAGCCAAGGGACTCACAACGATGAGCAGTTCTTC. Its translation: CASSQGTHNDEQFF.

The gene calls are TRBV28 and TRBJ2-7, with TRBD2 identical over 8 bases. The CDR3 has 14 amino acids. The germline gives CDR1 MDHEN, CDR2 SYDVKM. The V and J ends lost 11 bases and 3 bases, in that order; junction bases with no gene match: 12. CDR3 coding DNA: TGTGCCGTCCGGACTAGCCGGACTATCTACGAGCAGTACTTC. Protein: CAVRTSRTIYEQYF. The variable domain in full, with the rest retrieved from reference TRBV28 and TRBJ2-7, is DVKVTQSSRYLVKRTGEKVFLECVQDMDHENMFWYRQDPGLGLRLIYFSYDVKMKEKGDIPEGYSVSREKKERFSLILESASTNQTSMYLCAVRTSRTIYEQYFGPGTRLTVT.

DNA of the CDR3: TGTGCCAGCAGCTACAGGGTGTACGAGCAGTACTTC. It yields the protein CASSYRVYEQYF. This chain connects TRBV13 to TRBJ2-7, with D perhaps matching TRBD1 (6 bases). CDR1 and CDR2 from the germline V gene are PRHDT and FYEKMQ (reference sequence). V was clipped by 4 bases and J by 4 bases, with 8 bases between them. The CDR3 extends over 12 amino acids.

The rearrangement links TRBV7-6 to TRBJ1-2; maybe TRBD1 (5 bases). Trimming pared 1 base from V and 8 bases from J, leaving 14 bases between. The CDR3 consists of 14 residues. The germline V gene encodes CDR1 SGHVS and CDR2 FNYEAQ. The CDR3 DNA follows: TGTGCCAGCAGCTTAGGTACAGGAAATTTGGGCTACACCTTC. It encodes CASSLGTGNLGYTF.

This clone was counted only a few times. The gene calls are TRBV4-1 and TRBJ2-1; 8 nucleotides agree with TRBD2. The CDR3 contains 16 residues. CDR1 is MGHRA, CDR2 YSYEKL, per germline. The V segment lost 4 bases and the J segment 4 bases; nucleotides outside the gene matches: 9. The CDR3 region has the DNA TGCGCCAGCAGCCCGATTGGGGCGGGGGGTTACAATGAGCAGTTCTTC. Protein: CASSPIGAGGYNEQFF.

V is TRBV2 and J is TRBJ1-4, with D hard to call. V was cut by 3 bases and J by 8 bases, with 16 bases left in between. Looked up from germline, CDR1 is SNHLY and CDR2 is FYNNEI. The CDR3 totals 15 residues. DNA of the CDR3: TGTGCCAGCAGTGATTTGATGGGCCGGATCGAAAAACTGTTTTTT. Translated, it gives CASSDLMGRIEKLFF.

The CDR3 DNA reads TGTGCCAGCAGCGTAGCTCGCCAGGGGAGTGGAAACACCATATATTTT. It translates to CASSVARQGSGNTIYF. This chain joins TRBV9 and TRBJ1-3, with TRBD1 as a possible D gene (6 bases). The CDR3 consists of 16 residues. CDR1 is SGDLS, CDR2 YYNGEE, per germline. V lost 0 bases, J lost 3 bases, and 13 bases lay in between.